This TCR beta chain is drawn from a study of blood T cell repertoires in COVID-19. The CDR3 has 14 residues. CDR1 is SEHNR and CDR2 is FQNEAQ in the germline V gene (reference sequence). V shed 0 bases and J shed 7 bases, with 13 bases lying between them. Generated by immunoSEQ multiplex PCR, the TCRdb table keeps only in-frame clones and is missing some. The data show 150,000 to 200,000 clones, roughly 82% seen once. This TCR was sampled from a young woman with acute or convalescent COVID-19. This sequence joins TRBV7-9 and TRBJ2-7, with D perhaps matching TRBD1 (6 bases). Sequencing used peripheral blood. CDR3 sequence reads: CASSLALQGVEQYF. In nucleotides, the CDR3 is TGTGCCAGCAGCTTAGCCTTACAGGGAGTGGAGCAGTACTTC.